Below are 8 T cell receptor beta chains sequenced from a single sample in a study of shared clonotypes between healthy human individuals. The repertoire was sequenced with immunoSEQ multiplex PCR; TCRdb's copy has only in-frame clones and lacks some. Here the sample spans about 1.4 million clones, roughly 97% being singletons. Sample: naive CD4+ T cells sorted from blood. Stated subset: CD45RA+ positively selected. These receptors were obtained from a young man in good health.

The genes are TRBV30 and TRBJ2-7; D unclear. The V gene lost 0 bases and the J gene lost 4 bases, with 13 bases spanning the gap. CDR3 length equals 14 residues. The germline CDR1 and CDR2 sequences are GTSNPN and SVGIG (reference sequence). The CDR3 loop is CAWSVLLGPYEQYF. The CDR3 DNA reads as TGTGCCTGGAGTGTACTTTTAGGGCCGTACGAGCAGTACTTC.

V gene TRBV18 combines with J gene TRBJ2-7, with unresolved D. Deletions cut 5 bases from V and 3 bases from J, with 5 bases between. In germline, CDR1 is KGHSH, CDR2 LQKENI. CDR3 size: 11 residues. The CDR3 reads CASSEDYEQYF. In DNA, the CDR3 is TGTGCCAGCTCAGAGGACTACGAGCAGTACTTC.

This chain links TRBV4-1 with TRBJ1-2; D is uncertain. Trimming cost V 0 bases and J 8 bases, with 13 bases left between them. This CDR3 spans 14 amino acids. Germline values: CDR1 MGHRA, CDR2 YSYEKL. CDR3 sequence: CASSQERGPSGYTF. In DNA, the CDR3 is TGCGCCAGCAGCCAAGAGAGAGGTCCCTCCGGCTACACCTTC.

The chain links TRBV28 to TRBJ1-1; D may be TRBD1 (6 bases). CDR3 length: 14 amino acids. V lost 6 bases, J lost 3 bases, and 14 bases lay in between. Germline CDR1 reads MDHEN; CDR2 reads SYDVKM. The CDR3 protein is CASSLGQQHTEAFF. The DNA for the CDR3 is TGTGCCAGCAGCCTGGGACAACAACACACTGAAGCTTTCTTT. Drawing the rest from reference TRBV28 and TRBJ1-1, the complete variable domain is DVKVTQSSRYLVKRTGEKVFLECVQDMDHENMFWYRQDPGLGLRLIYFSYDVKMKEKGDIPEGYSVSREKKERFSLILESASTNQTSMYLCASSLGQQHTEAFFGQGTRLTVV.

The rearrangement joins TRBV9 to TRBJ2-3; 11 bases agree with TRBD1. The V gene end was trimmed by 4 bases and the J gene end by 3 bases; junction bases not matched to a gene: 4. The length of the CDR3 is 15 residues. Germline V gene sequence: CDR1 SGDLS, CDR2 YYNGEE. The CDR3 sequence is CASSWGQGETDTQYF. The CDR3 nucleotides are TGTGCCAGCAGCTGGGGACAGGGGGAAACAGATACGCAGTATTTT.

In the case of this clone: Other DNA sequences in the same sample also yield this CDR3. This chain joins TRBV5-1 and TRBJ1-2; 7 nucleotides agree with TRBD1. The CDR3 runs to 14 residues. J lost 7 bases, V lost 0 bases, and 6 bases had no gene match. Germline V CDR1 and CDR2: SGHRS, YFSETQ. The CDR3 coding sequence is TGCGCCAGCAGCTTGGGACAGGGCGCTGTTGGCTACACCTTC. It specifies CASSLGQGAVGYTF.

The J gene is TRBJ1-1, the V gene TRBV6-6; 8 nucleotides agree with TRBD1. Germline V CDR1 and CDR2: MNHNY, SVGAGI (reference sequence). This CDR3 is built from 14 residues. The V gene end was trimmed by 6 bases and the J gene end by 5 bases; junction bases not matched to a gene: 8. CDR3 bases: TGTGCCAGCAGGGCCCGTGGACAGGGAACTGAAGCTTTCTTT. Protein: CASRARGQGTEAFF.

V usage is TRBV29-1 and J usage is TRBJ2-5; D unclear. Trimming took 3 bases from V and 4 from J, leaving 6 bases between them. The CDR3 is 11 amino acids. CDR1 is SQVTM and CDR2 is ANQGSEA in the germline V gene. The CDR3 sequence is CSVDIAETQYF. The CDR3 DNA sequence: TGCAGCGTTGACATTGCAGAGACCCAGTACTTC.